The 32 T cell receptor beta chains reported below all come from one sample, sequenced in a study of patients and donors after allogeneic stem cell transplantation. In TCRdb, the RT-PCR reads were re-called with MiXCR into one record per CDR3 protein. This sample yields 200,000 to 250,000 distinct CDR3 sequences, of which around 41% are seen a single time; around a tenth belongs to the top ten. The specimen sequenced was blood, either unsorted or a sorted T cell fraction (not recorded which). These receptors all come from a human donor who was either an allogeneic HSCT recipient or a stem cell or donor lymphocyte infusion donor (not recorded which). It is not recorded whose cells these are; they may come from a transplant donor.

This chain links TRBV29-1 with TRBJ1-2; a weak D match, TRBD1 (6 bases). V was pared by 2 bases and J by 12 bases, with 16 bases between. The CDR3 is 12 residues long. Germline values: CDR1 SQVTM, CDR2 ANQGSEA. This chain's CDR3 is CSVEKGGQPDTF. The DNA for the CDR3 is TGCAGCGTTGAAAAAGGAGGACAGCCAGACACCTTC.

This clonotype was seen once. V gene TRBV5-1 combines with J gene TRBJ2-1; D is unclear. The germline V gene has CDR1 SGHRS and CDR2 YFSETQ. The CDR3 has 15 residues. V was cut by 0 bases and J by 0 bases, with 7 bases left in between. CDR3 amino acids: CASSLVSHSYNEQFF. CDR3 bases: TGCGCCAGCAGCTTGGTTTCCCACTCCTACAATGAGCAGTTCTTC.

V gene TRBV7-2 combines with J gene TRBJ2-4; D remains unclear. Germline CDR1 reads SGHTA; CDR2 reads FQGNSA. The CDR3 totals 15 residues. Between the trimmed V and J ends, which lost 3 bases and 1 base, there was a span of 10 bases. The DNA of the CDR3 is TGTGCCAGCAGCTTTGCCGGTTCTGCCAAAAACATTCAGTACTTC. Translated, it gives CASSFAGSAKNIQYF.

The rearrangement joins TRBV6-5 to TRBJ1-2; perhaps TRBD1 as D (5 bases). Trimming removed 6 bases from V and 0 bases from J, with 20 bases in between. Germline values: CDR1 MNHEY, CDR2 SVGAGI. This CDR3 comprises 17 residues. CDR3 residues: CASRPPRQRRTNYGYTF. DNA for the CDR3: TGTGCCAGCAGACCCCCGAGACAGAGGAGGACTAACTATGGCTACACCTTC.

The chain combines TRBV7-9 with TRBJ1-2; 7 bases agree with TRBD1. After removal of 1 base from V and 4 bases from J, the junction contained 3 bases not matched to a gene. The CDR3 covers 14 residues. In germline, CDR1 is SEHNR, CDR2 FQNEAQ (reference sequence). CDR3 loop: CASSLGDSGYGYTF. The DNA for the CDR3 is TGTGCCAGCAGCTTAGGGGACAGTGGCTATGGCTACACCTTC.

This clonotype has a handful of counts. V usage is TRBV12-3 or TRBV12-4 and J usage is TRBJ2-1; 7 bases are a match to TRBD1. J gave up 10 bases and V 5 bases, and 5 bases lay outside the gene matches. This CDR3 region has 12 residues. Here the CDR3 reads CASSKTGREQFF. Here the CDR3 DNA reads TGTGCCAGCAGTAAGACAGGGCGCGAGCAGTTCTTC.

J is TRBJ1-1 and V is TRBV6-5; D is ambiguous. The V gene's germline CDR1 is MNHEY and CDR2 SVGAGI. V was shortened by 7 bases and J by 1 base, with 10 bases between the two germline ends. The CDR3 loop spans 13 amino acids. The CDR3 here is CASKNIENTEAFF. In DNA, the CDR3 is TGTGCCAGCAAAAATATAGAGAACACTGAAGCTTTCTTT.

This rearrangement joins TRBV29-1 to TRBJ1-1; TRBD1 is a possible D gene (6 bases). The CDR3 totals 14 residues. Between the trimmed V and J ends, which lost 1 base and 3 bases, there was a span of 12 bases. Germline V lookup: CDR1 SQVTM, CDR2 ANQGSEA. CDR3 coding DNA: TGCAGCGTTGAAGTACAGGGTGGAGACACTGAAGCTTTCTTT. This sequence encodes CSVEVQGGDTEAFF.

The rearrangement uses TRBV5-6 and TRBJ2-5; D ambiguous. In germline, CDR1 is SGHDT, CDR2 YYEEEE. The length of the CDR3 is 18 residues. Trimming removed 0 bases at V and 2 bases at J, with 20 bases between. The CDR3 DNA sequence: TGTGCCAGCAGCTTGGCCGATGTTGACCCCTTAGGGCAAGAGACCCAGTACTTC. Translation gives CASSLADVDPLGQETQYF.

The chain combines TRBV5-1 with TRBJ2-3; D perhaps matches TRBD1 (5 bases). CDR3 length equals 14 residues. Germline-derived CDR1 and CDR2 are SGHRS and YFSETQ. Trimming removed 0 bases from V and 3 bases from J, with 8 bases in between. CDR3 in amino acids: CASSLGQQTDTQYF. CDR3 nucleotide sequence: TGCGCCAGCAGCTTGGGACAGCAAACAGATACGCAGTATTTT.

V gene TRBV29-1 combines with J gene TRBJ2-2; a possible D gene is TRBD1 (5 bases). The germline V gene has CDR1 SQVTM and CDR2 ANQGSEA. V shed 3 bases and J shed 5 bases, with 10 bases lying between them. This CDR3 has 13 residues. The CDR3 DNA is TGCAGCGTTGACGTCCAGGGAACCGGGGAGCTGTTTTTT. Residues: CSVDVQGTGELFF.

The genes are TRBV21-1 and TRBJ1-1. TRBV21-1 is a pseudogene locus. This CDR3 comprises 13 residues. The CDR3 protein is CASRSEGTGKAFF. In DNA, the CDR3 is TGTGCCAGCAGATCGGAGGGGACTGGAAAAGCTTTCTTT.

In its sample, this clonotype was seen a few times. V is TRBV12-3 or TRBV12-4 and J is TRBJ2-2; D gene unclear. V lost 5 bases and J 8 bases, leaving 12 bases between the germline ends. This CDR3 contains 13 residues. CDR3 sequence reads: CASSLQWIGELFF. Here the CDR3 DNA reads TGTGCCAGCAGTCTCCAGTGGATTGGGGAGCTGTTTTTT.

In this sample, this clonotype turned up a few times. The chain uses TRBV14 and TRBJ2-3; TRBD2 aligns across 12 bases. Trimming took 3 bases from V and 1 from J; bases not matched to a gene: 2. Per germline, CDR1 SGHDN and CDR2 FVKESK. The CDR3 consists of 16 residues. CDR3 sequence (DNA): TGTGCCAGCAGCCATCGACTAGCGGGGGGCACAGATACGCAGTATTTT. Its protein product is CASSHRLAGGTDTQYF.

This clonotype was seen only a few times. The chain joins TRBV14 to TRBJ1-2, with unresolved D. The CDR3 is made up of 13 amino acids. V was clipped by 1 base and J by 4 bases, with 7 bases between them. In germline, CDR1 is SGHDN, CDR2 FVKESK. The CDR3 nucleotides read TGTGCCAGCAGCCAAGTCGGCAGCTATGGCTACACCTTC. Protein sequence: CASSQVGSYGYTF.

There are a few counts of this clonotype. The chain links TRBV29-1 to TRBJ2-5, with a possible D match to TRBD1 (6 bases). Germline V gives CDR1 SQVTM, CDR2 ANQGSEA. The V and J ends lost 4 bases and 4 bases respectively, with 16 bases between them. The CDR3 totals 14 residues. CDR3 sequence reads: CSVGGGRLGETQYF. CDR3 coding DNA: TGCAGCGTTGGAGGGGGAAGGCTGGGAGAGACCCAGTACTTC.

This rearrangement joins TRBV5-1 to TRBJ1-1, with unresolved D. The V end lost 4 bases, the J end lost 1 base, and 14 bases lay between the germline ends. Germline V gene lookup returns CDR1 SGHRS and CDR2 YFSETQ. The CDR3 extends over 15 amino acids. This chain's CDR3 is CASSPGSLRNTEAFF. The CDR3 DNA is TGCGCCAGCAGCCCCGGCAGCCTGAGGAACACTGAAGCTTTCTTT.

The chain employs TRBV28 and TRBJ2-2; tentatively, D is TRBD2 (6 bases). The V end lost 5 bases, the J end lost 4 bases, and 11 bases lay between the germline ends. The CDR3 contains 14 residues. Germline CDR1 MDHEN, CDR2 SYDVKM. CDR3 loop: CASSTPGVTGELFF. For the CDR3, the DNA is TGTGCCAGCAGTACACCGGGGGTCACCGGGGAGCTGTTTTTT.

The chain employs TRBV19 and TRBJ1-6, with TRBD1 as a possible D gene (5 bases). The germline V and J ends were trimmed by 5 bases and 9 bases, with 14 bases remaining between them. This CDR3 has 14 residues. Germline V gene sequence: CDR1 LNHDA, CDR2 SQIVND (reference sequence). CDR3 sequence: CASSLDSPLSPLHF. The CDR3 DNA follows: TGTGCCAGTAGTCTTGACAGTCCTCTTTCACCCCTCCACTTT.

The V gene is TRBV5-1, the J gene TRBJ2-1, with D tentatively TRBD1 or TRBD2 (6 bases each). CDR3 length equals 15 residues. The V gene's germline CDR1 is SGHRS and CDR2 YFSETQ. The V end lost 4 bases, the J end lost 5 bases, and 16 bases lay between the germline ends. This chain's CDR3 is CASSEGGGTNNEQFF. The CDR3 DNA sequence: TGCGCCAGCAGCGAGGGGGGCGGGACAAACAATGAGCAGTTCTTC. Supplemented by reference TRBV5-1 and TRBJ2-1, the full variable domain reads KAGVTQTPRYLIKTRGQQVTLSCSPISGHRSVSWYQQTPGQGLQFLFEYFSETQRNKGNFPGRFSGRQFSNSRSEMNVSTLELGDSALYLCASSEGGGTNNEQFFGPGTRLTVL.

The J gene is TRBJ2-6, the V gene TRBV5-1; TRBD1 matches 8 bases. V shed 3 bases, J shed 4 bases, and the junction held 6 bases outside the gene matches. The CDR3 has 16 amino acids. Per the germline V gene, CDR1 is SGHRS and CDR2 is YFSETQ. The CDR3 is CASSYYRGSGANVLTF. CDR3 nucleotides: TGCGCCAGCAGCTACTACAGGGGGTCCGGGGCCAACGTCCTGACTTTC.

V usage is TRBV7-9 and J usage is TRBJ1-1; the D gene is possibly TRBD1 (5 bases). Germline V gene lookup returns CDR1 SEHNR and CDR2 FQNEAQ (reference sequence). Trimming removed 5 bases from V and 0 bases from J, with 16 bases in between. The CDR3 is made up of 16 amino acids. The CDR3 nucleotides read TGTGCCAGCAGCCCCCCCCGGGGCGGGATGAACACTGAAGCTTTCTTT. Protein: CASSPPRGGMNTEAFF. Full variable domain (outside the CDR3, taken from reference TRBV7-9 and TRBJ1-1): DTGVSQNPRHKITKRGQNVTFRCDPISEHNRLYWYRQTLGQGPEFLTYFQNEAQLEKSRLLSDRFSAERPKGSFSTLEIQRTEQGDSAMYLCASSPPRGGMNTEAFFGQGTRLTVV.

This chain uses TRBV5-1 with TRBJ2-3, with a possible D match to TRBD1 (6 bases). V was trimmed by 0 bases and J by 5 bases, leaving 16 bases between them. The CDR3 sequence is 16 residues long. Germline lookup yields CDR1 SGHRS and CDR2 YFSETQ. CDR3 amino acids: CASSLGAGTHRDTQYF. In DNA form, the CDR3 reads TGCGCCAGCAGCTTGGGGGCCGGGACACACAGAGATACGCAGTATTTT.

J is TRBJ2-3 and V is TRBV20-1; D perhaps matches TRBD1 (5 bases). V was cut by 5 bases and J by 1 base, with 13 bases left in between. This CDR3 spans 14 amino acids. The germline V gene encodes CDR1 DFQATT and CDR2 SNEGSKA (reference sequence). Here the CDR3 reads CSALTGLGTDTQYF. CDR3 DNA sequence: TGCAGTGCTTTAACAGGCCTTGGCACAGATACGCAGTATTTT.

The rearrangement uses TRBV4-1 and TRBJ2-1; D gene uncertain. The CDR3 spans 16 residues. Trimming removed 2 bases at V and 7 bases at J, with 18 bases between. Germline V CDR1 and CDR2: MGHRA, YSYEKL. CDR3 nucleotide sequence: TGCGCCAGCAGCCAATTGGGTGGGCCTGGGAATAATGAGCAGTTCTTC. Translated, it gives CASSQLGGPGNNEQFF.

This clonotype was counted between two and nine times. This chain connects TRBV20-1 to TRBJ1-6; D gene ambiguous. V dropped 5 bases and J dropped 14 bases, with 22 bases sitting between them. This CDR3 is built from 14 residues. The germline gives CDR1 DFQATT, CDR2 SNEGSKA (reference sequence). CDR3 nucleotides: TGCAGTGCTTATTCGGGCCTCCTTTCCGAGGCCCTCCACTTT. The encoded protein is CSAYSGLLSEALHF.

Comment on this clonotype: No conserved phenylalanine or tryptophan is present at the end of the CDR3, so a read error is the likely explanation. The DNA is left out, because the CDR3 cannot be placed on it with certainty; the CDR3 is given as TCRdb lists it. The chain recombines TRBV18 with TRBJ1-4. The CDR3 comprises 8 residues, both ends counted. In germline, CDR1 is KGHSH, CDR2 LQKENI. The CDR3 is CASSPLQL.

The chain joins TRBV5-1 to TRBJ1-2; perhaps TRBD1 as D (5 bases). The CDR3 totals 15 residues. Trimming took off 0 bases at V and 4 bases at J, with 13 bases between the two ends. CDR1 is SGHRS, CDR2 YFSETQ, per germline. This CDR3 reads CASSLASRASYGYTF. Here the CDR3 DNA reads TGCGCCAGCAGCTTGGCCAGCAGGGCTTCCTATGGCTACACCTTC.

The chain combines TRBV5-1 with TRBJ1-6; 9 nucleotides line up with TRBD1. The CDR3 spans 13 residues. CDR1 is SGHRS, CDR2 YFSETQ, per germline. The junction had 8 bases not matched to a gene; V was cut back by 10 bases and J by 9 bases. CDR3 loop: CASGQGYGSPLHF. The CDR3 region has the DNA TGCGCCTCCGGACAGGGGTATGGTTCACCCCTCCACTTT. Complete variable domain (other parts from reference TRBV5-1 and TRBJ1-6): KAGVTQTPRYLIKTRGQQVTLSCSPISGHRSVSWYQQTPGQGLQFLFEYFSETQRNKGNFPGRFSGRQFSNSRSEMNVSTLELGDSALYLCASGQGYGSPLHFGNGTRLTVT.

In this sample, this clonotype turned up a few times. J is TRBJ2-3 and V is TRBV4-3; D is undetermined. The CDR3 length is 12 residues. Per the germline V gene, CDR1 is LGHNA and CDR2 is YSLEER. V gave up 1 base and J gave up 6 bases, with 5 bases separating them. CDR3 nucleotide sequence: TGCGCCAGCAGCCAAGGTGGTGATACGCAGTATTTT. Translated, it gives CASSQGGDTQYF.

Comment on this clonotype: Compared with germline, one end of the junction differs, possibly owing to a read error. The chain uses TRBV5-5 and TRBJ1-6; D unclear. Germline CDR1 reads SGHKS; CDR2 reads YYEKEE (reference sequence). The CDR3 loop spans 16 amino acids. The CDR3 region has the DNA TGCGCCAGCAGCTTGGAGCCCGCTACCCATAATTCACCCCTCCACTTT. Protein sequence: CASSLEPATHNSPLHF.

This clonotype appeared a few times. V usage is TRBV28 and J usage is TRBJ1-5; D unresolved. Trimming cost V 7 bases and J 9 bases, with 16 bases left between them. CDR1 is MDHEN, CDR2 SYDVKM, per germline. There are 13 residues in the CDR3. Here the CDR3 reads CASTVMRTSPQHF. The CDR3 nucleotides read TGTGCCAGCACCGTTATGAGGACCTCGCCCCAGCATTTT. The full variable domain, completed using reference TRBV28 and TRBJ1-5, is DVKVTQSSRYLVKRTGEKVFLECVQDMDHENMFWYRQDPGLGLRLIYFSYDVKMKEKGDIPEGYSVSREKKERFSLILESASTNQTSMYLCASTVMRTSPQHFGDGTRLSIL.